The rows below give T cell receptor beta chains drawn from one sample of a study of blood T cells in healthy people across ages. TCRdb passed the 5' RACE reads through MiXCR, listing each CDR3 protein once. The sample has under 850,000 distinct CDR3 sequences; roughly 35% are singletons. Sequencing was done on a sample of blood. The receptors stem from a man aged 18 to 29 in good health. CDR3s include the opening cysteine and the closing phenylalanine or tryptophan. Each record gives: J gene, V gene, clone size, D gene, CDR3 protein, CDR3 DNA. The D gene is left open where the match is weak. Rows may omit the clone size; those that give it use once, few, many or a size class.

j_call: TRBJ2-1
v_call: TRBV7-9
clone_size: -
d_call: TRBD2
cdr3_aa: CASGEVAGVSNEQFF
cdr3_nt: TGTGCCAGTGGGGAGGTAGCGGGAGTTTCCAATGAGCAGTTCTTC

j_call: TRBJ2-3
v_call: TRBV7-2
clone_size: -
d_call: TRBD2
cdr3_aa: CARSLARRGEDTQYF
cdr3_nt: TGTGCCCGCAGCTTAGCCCGCCGGGGGGAGGATACGCAGTATTTT

j_call: TRBJ2-7
v_call: TRBV27
clone_size: -
d_call: -
cdr3_aa: CASSRQATHEQYF
cdr3_nt: TGTGCCAGCAGTCGACAGGCTACCCACGAACAGTACTTC

j_call: TRBJ2-1
v_call: TRBV4-2
clone_size: -
d_call: TRBD2
cdr3_aa: CASSPHGRGAPYNEQFF
cdr3_nt: TGTGCCAGCAGCCCCCACGGGCGGGGGGCCCCCTACAATGAGCAGTTCTTC

j_call: TRBJ2-3
v_call: TRBV6-5
clone_size: -
d_call: -
cdr3_aa: CASKDTTDTQYF
cdr3_nt: TGTGCCAGCAAAGACACCACAGATACGCAGTATTTT

j_call: TRBJ2-5
v_call: TRBV12-3/TRBV12-4
clone_size: -
d_call: TRBD2
cdr3_aa: CASSLWASGDQETQYF
cdr3_nt: TGTGCCAGCAGTTTGTGGGCTAGCGGGGACCAAGAGACCCAGTACTTC

j_call: TRBJ2-3
v_call: TRBV2
clone_size: -
d_call: TRBD2
cdr3_aa: CASSVTRGLAGVGTDTQYF
cdr3_nt: TGTGCCAGCAGTGTAACCCGCGGACTAGCGGGAGTAGGGACAGATACGCAGTATTTT

j_call: TRBJ2-1
v_call: TRBV3-1
clone_size: -
d_call: -
cdr3_aa: CASSQPGVGAYNEQFF
cdr3_nt: TGTGCCAGCAGCCAACCAGGGGTGGGGGCCTACAATGAGCAGTTCTTC

j_call: TRBJ1-2
v_call: TRBV27
clone_size: -
d_call: -
cdr3_aa: CASSTLASGYGYTF
cdr3_nt: TGTGCCAGCAGCACACTGGCCTCGGGCTATGGCTACACCTTC

j_call: TRBJ1-2
v_call: TRBV4-3
clone_size: few
d_call: -
cdr3_aa: CASSQKGGYGYTF
cdr3_nt: TGCGCCAGCAGCCAAAAGGGGGGCTATGGCTACACCTTC

j_call: TRBJ2-5
v_call: TRBV7-9
clone_size: -
d_call: -
cdr3_aa: CASSLALKETQYF
cdr3_nt: TGTGCCAGCAGCTTAGCCCTCAAAGAGACCCAGTACTTC

j_call: TRBJ2-3
v_call: TRBV12-3/TRBV12-4
clone_size: -
d_call: TRBD2
cdr3_aa: CASRLAGGQTDTQYF
cdr3_nt: TGTGCCAGCAGGCTAGCGGGGGGGCAAACAGATACGCAGTATTTT

j_call: TRBJ1-6
v_call: TRBV7-2
clone_size: -
d_call: -
cdr3_aa: CASSLVAGSSNSPLHF
cdr3_nt: TGTGCCAGCAGCTTAGTTGCAGGGAGCAGTAATTCACCCCTCCACTTT

j_call: TRBJ2-5
v_call: TRBV9
clone_size: -
d_call: -
cdr3_aa: CTSTLSGGSRQETQYF
cdr3_nt: TGTACCAGCACCCTCTCTGGGGGGAGCAGGCAAGAGACCCAGTACTTC

j_call: TRBJ2-7
v_call: TRBV20-1
clone_size: few
d_call: -
cdr3_aa: CSAYTQGGSYEQYF
cdr3_nt: TGCAGTGCTTATACACAGGGAGGCTCCTACGAGCAGTACTTC

j_call: TRBJ1-4
v_call: TRBV12-3/TRBV12-4
clone_size: many
d_call: -
cdr3_aa: CASSLGGEIGNEKLFF
cdr3_nt: TGTGCCAGCAGTTTAGGAGGGGAGATTGGGAATGAAAAACTGTTTTTT

j_call: TRBJ2-3
v_call: TRBV4-3
clone_size: -
d_call: -
cdr3_aa: CASSQDTQGLTDTQYF
cdr3_nt: TGCGCCAGCAGCCAAGATACCCAGGGACTCACAGATACGCAGTATTTT

j_call: TRBJ2-5
v_call: TRBV11-2
clone_size: -
d_call: -
cdr3_aa: CASSLEPPGTIQETQYF
cdr3_nt: TGTGCCAGCAGCTTAGAACCCCCGGGAACAATACAAGAGACCCAGTACTTC

j_call: TRBJ1-2
v_call: TRBV20-1
clone_size: -
d_call: -
cdr3_aa: CSARDPANYGYTF
cdr3_nt: TGCAGTGCTAGAGATCCAGCTAACTATGGCTACACCTTC

j_call: TRBJ1-1
v_call: TRBV10-3
clone_size: once
d_call: TRBD1
cdr3_aa: CATSDPGGSTEAFF
cdr3_nt: TGTGCCACCAGTGACCCAGGGGGAAGCACTGAAGCTTTCTTT

j_call: TRBJ2-7
v_call: TRBV12-3/TRBV12-4
clone_size: few
d_call: TRBD1
cdr3_aa: CASSSNDRGDEQYF
cdr3_nt: TGTGCCAGCAGTTCTAATGACAGGGGGGACGAGCAGTACTTC

j_call: TRBJ2-7
v_call: TRBV27
clone_size: few
d_call: -
cdr3_aa: CASGISSYEQYF
cdr3_nt: TGTGCCAGCGGAATAAGCTCCTACGAGCAGTACTTC

j_call: TRBJ1-5
v_call: TRBV6-5
clone_size: few
d_call: -
cdr3_aa: CASSPHGNQPQHF
cdr3_nt: TGTGCCAGCAGCCCGCATGGAAATCAGCCCCAGCATTTT

j_call: TRBJ1-3
v_call: TRBV12-3/TRBV12-4
clone_size: -
d_call: -
cdr3_aa: CASSLSLGGQGNTIYF
cdr3_nt: TGTGCCAGCAGTTTATCTTTGGGAGGACAAGGAAACACCATATATTTT

j_call: TRBJ2-5
v_call: TRBV5-4
clone_size: few
d_call: -
cdr3_aa: CASRGDYSQETQYF
cdr3_nt: TGTGCCAGTCGAGGCGACTACTCCCAAGAGACCCAGTACTTC

j_call: TRBJ1-1
v_call: TRBV12-5
clone_size: few
d_call: -
cdr3_aa: CASGQGRDTEAFF
cdr3_nt: TGTGCTAGTGGTCAGGGACGGGACACTGAAGCTTTCTTT

j_call: TRBJ1-4
v_call: TRBV4-1
clone_size: -
d_call: TRBD1
cdr3_aa: CASSQGGQGDEKLFF
cdr3_nt: TGCGCCAGCAGCCAAGGGGGACAGGGGGATGAAAAACTGTTTTTT

j_call: TRBJ2-5
v_call: TRBV6-6
clone_size: -
d_call: -
cdr3_aa: CASSPPRGGPETQYF
cdr3_nt: TGTGCCAGCAGTCCCCCACGAGGCGGGCCCGAGACCCAGTACTTC

j_call: TRBJ2-2
v_call: TRBV4-2
clone_size: once
d_call: -
cdr3_aa: CASSRPGARGGELFF
cdr3_nt: TGTGCCAGCAGCCGCCCAGGGGCTCGCGGCGGGGAGCTGTTTTTT

j_call: TRBJ2-1
v_call: TRBV27
clone_size: -
d_call: -
cdr3_aa: CASSPKGLSSYEQFF
cdr3_nt: TGTGCCAGCAGTCCGAAGGGACTGAGCTCCTACGAGCAGTTCTTC

j_call: TRBJ2-3
v_call: TRBV29-1
clone_size: many
d_call: TRBD1
cdr3_aa: CSGTGGRAFTDTQYF
cdr3_nt: TGCAGCGGGACAGGGGGTAGGGCCTTCACAGATACGCAGTATTTT

j_call: TRBJ2-6
v_call: TRBV25-1
clone_size: few
d_call: -
cdr3_aa: CASSHRESGANVLTF
cdr3_nt: TGTGCCAGCAGTCACCGGGAATCTGGGGCCAACGTCCTGACTTTC

j_call: TRBJ1-2
v_call: TRBV6-6
clone_size: -
d_call: -
cdr3_aa: CASSQNRQDTGYTF
cdr3_nt: TGTGCCAGCAGCCAGAATCGACAGGATACGGGCTACACCTTC

j_call: TRBJ2-4
v_call: TRBV14
clone_size: many
d_call: -
cdr3_aa: CASSPTEGVNIQYF
cdr3_nt: TGTGCCAGCAGCCCTACGGAGGGGGTGAACATTCAGTACTTC

j_call: TRBJ2-3
v_call: TRBV3-1
clone_size: few
d_call: -
cdr3_aa: CASSQDLGLTDTQYF
cdr3_nt: TGTGCCAGCAGCCAAGACCTGGGGCTGACAGATACGCAGTATTTT

j_call: TRBJ1-5
v_call: TRBV20-1
clone_size: -
d_call: -
cdr3_aa: CSAHWGGHPSGYNQPQHF
cdr3_nt: TGCAGTGCTCATTGGGGGGGCCATCCTTCCGGCTACAATCAGCCCCAGCATTTT

j_call: TRBJ2-3
v_call: TRBV12-3/TRBV12-4
clone_size: -
d_call: -
cdr3_aa: CASSPDGLLGDTQYF
cdr3_nt: TGTGCCAGCAGCCCTGACGGACTCCTAGGAGATACGCAGTATTTT

j_call: TRBJ2-5
v_call: TRBV3-1
clone_size: -
d_call: -
cdr3_aa: CASSQDRPREQYF
cdr3_nt: TGTGCCAGCAGCCAAGATCGGCCCAGGGAGCAGTACTTC

j_call: TRBJ2-1
v_call: TRBV6-2/TRBV6-3
clone_size: many
d_call: -
cdr3_aa: CASSGGIYNEQFF
cdr3_nt: TGTGCCAGCAGTGGGGGGATCTACAATGAGCAGTTCTTC

j_call: TRBJ1-4
v_call: TRBV4-1
clone_size: many
d_call: TRBD1
cdr3_aa: CASSPRQGRTEKLFF
cdr3_nt: TGCGCCAGCAGCCCAAGACAGGGGCGAACTGAAAAACTGTTTTTT

j_call: TRBJ2-5
v_call: TRBV10-3
clone_size: -
d_call: -
cdr3_aa: CAISVGGQETQYF
cdr3_nt: TGTGCCATCAGTGTAGGGGGCCAAGAGACCCAGTACTTC

j_call: TRBJ2-3
v_call: TRBV7-3
clone_size: -
d_call: -
cdr3_aa: CASSLNGDGLTDTQYF
cdr3_nt: TGTGCCAGCAGCTTAAACGGAGATGGGCTCACAGATACGCAGTATTTT

j_call: TRBJ1-2
v_call: TRBV12-3/TRBV12-4
clone_size: many
d_call: -
cdr3_aa: CASSFGADDGYTF
cdr3_nt: TGTGCCAGCAGTTTCGGGGCGGATGACGGCTACACCTTC

j_call: TRBJ1-1
v_call: TRBV4-3
clone_size: -
d_call: -
cdr3_aa: CASSPVGSPNTEAFF
cdr3_nt: TGCGCCAGCAGCCCGGTGGGGTCCCCGAACACTGAAGCTTTCTTT

j_call: TRBJ1-2
v_call: TRBV10-2
clone_size: many
d_call: -
cdr3_aa: CASSESYEVGRNYGYTF
cdr3_nt: TGCGCCAGCAGTGAGTCTTATGAAGTTGGTCGGAACTATGGCTACACCTTC

j_call: TRBJ2-4
v_call: TRBV7-2
clone_size: once
d_call: TRBD1
cdr3_aa: CASSWGQGAKNIQYF
cdr3_nt: TGTGCCAGCAGCTGGGGACAGGGAGCCAAAAACATTCAGTACTTC

j_call: TRBJ2-5
v_call: TRBV11-1
clone_size: -
d_call: -
cdr3_aa: CASSSTRGLTEEQYF
cdr3_nt: TGTGCCAGCAGCTCGACAAGAGGACTAACCGAGGAGCAGTACTTC

j_call: TRBJ2-3
v_call: TRBV25-1
clone_size: many
d_call: -
cdr3_aa: CASSDPLVDTQYF
cdr3_nt: TGTGCCAGCAGTGACCCCCTTGTAGATACGCAGTATTTT

j_call: TRBJ2-3
v_call: TRBV5-1
clone_size: few
d_call: TRBD2
cdr3_aa: CASSLETSGGKDTQYF
cdr3_nt: TGCGCCAGCAGCTTGGAGACTAGCGGGGGGAAAGATACGCAGTATTTT

j_call: TRBJ1-1
v_call: TRBV6-2/TRBV6-3
clone_size: -
d_call: -
cdr3_aa: CASSYSTEEAFF
cdr3_nt: TGTGCCAGCAGTTACTCGACGGAGGAAGCTTTCTTT

j_call: TRBJ1-1
v_call: TRBV5-8
clone_size: -
d_call: -
cdr3_aa: CASSPEAFF
cdr3_nt: TGTGCCAGCAGCCCTGAAGCTTTCTTT

j_call: TRBJ1-1
v_call: TRBV12-3/TRBV12-4
clone_size: few
d_call: -
cdr3_aa: CASSFPTHEAFF
cdr3_nt: TGTGCCAGCAGTTTCCCCACCCATGAAGCTTTCTTT

j_call: TRBJ1-1
v_call: TRBV5-6
clone_size: -
d_call: -
cdr3_aa: CASSFTGFRTEAFF
cdr3_nt: TGTGCCAGCAGCTTTACAGGGTTCCGGACTGAAGCTTTCTTT

j_call: TRBJ1-5
v_call: TRBV4-3
clone_size: few
d_call: -
cdr3_aa: CASSQEVQAGQPQHF
cdr3_nt: TGCGCCAGCAGCCAAGAGGTGCAGGCGGGTCAGCCCCAGCATTTT

j_call: TRBJ2-7
v_call: TRBV6-5
clone_size: -
d_call: -
cdr3_aa: CASRGHSTYEQYF
cdr3_nt: TGTGCCAGCAGGGGCCACAGTACCTACGAGCAGTACTTC

j_call: TRBJ2-3
v_call: TRBV7-3
clone_size: many
d_call: -
cdr3_aa: CASSFGGALTDTQYF
cdr3_nt: TGTGCCAGCAGCTTCGGCGGGGCGCTTACAGATACGCAGTATTTT

j_call: TRBJ2-2
v_call: TRBV20-1
clone_size: -
d_call: -
cdr3_aa: CSAGTQSAGELFF
cdr3_nt: TGCAGTGCGGGGACTCAATCGGCCGGGGAGCTGTTTTTT

j_call: TRBJ1-4
v_call: TRBV4-1
clone_size: -
d_call: -
cdr3_aa: CASSQVSGLNEKLFF
cdr3_nt: TGCGCCAGCAGCCAAGTTTCAGGGCTTAATGAAAAACTGTTTTTT

j_call: TRBJ1-2
v_call: TRBV6-1
clone_size: -
d_call: -
cdr3_aa: CASSAGSGYTF
cdr3_nt: TGTGCCAGCAGTGCGGGGAGCGGCTACACCTTC